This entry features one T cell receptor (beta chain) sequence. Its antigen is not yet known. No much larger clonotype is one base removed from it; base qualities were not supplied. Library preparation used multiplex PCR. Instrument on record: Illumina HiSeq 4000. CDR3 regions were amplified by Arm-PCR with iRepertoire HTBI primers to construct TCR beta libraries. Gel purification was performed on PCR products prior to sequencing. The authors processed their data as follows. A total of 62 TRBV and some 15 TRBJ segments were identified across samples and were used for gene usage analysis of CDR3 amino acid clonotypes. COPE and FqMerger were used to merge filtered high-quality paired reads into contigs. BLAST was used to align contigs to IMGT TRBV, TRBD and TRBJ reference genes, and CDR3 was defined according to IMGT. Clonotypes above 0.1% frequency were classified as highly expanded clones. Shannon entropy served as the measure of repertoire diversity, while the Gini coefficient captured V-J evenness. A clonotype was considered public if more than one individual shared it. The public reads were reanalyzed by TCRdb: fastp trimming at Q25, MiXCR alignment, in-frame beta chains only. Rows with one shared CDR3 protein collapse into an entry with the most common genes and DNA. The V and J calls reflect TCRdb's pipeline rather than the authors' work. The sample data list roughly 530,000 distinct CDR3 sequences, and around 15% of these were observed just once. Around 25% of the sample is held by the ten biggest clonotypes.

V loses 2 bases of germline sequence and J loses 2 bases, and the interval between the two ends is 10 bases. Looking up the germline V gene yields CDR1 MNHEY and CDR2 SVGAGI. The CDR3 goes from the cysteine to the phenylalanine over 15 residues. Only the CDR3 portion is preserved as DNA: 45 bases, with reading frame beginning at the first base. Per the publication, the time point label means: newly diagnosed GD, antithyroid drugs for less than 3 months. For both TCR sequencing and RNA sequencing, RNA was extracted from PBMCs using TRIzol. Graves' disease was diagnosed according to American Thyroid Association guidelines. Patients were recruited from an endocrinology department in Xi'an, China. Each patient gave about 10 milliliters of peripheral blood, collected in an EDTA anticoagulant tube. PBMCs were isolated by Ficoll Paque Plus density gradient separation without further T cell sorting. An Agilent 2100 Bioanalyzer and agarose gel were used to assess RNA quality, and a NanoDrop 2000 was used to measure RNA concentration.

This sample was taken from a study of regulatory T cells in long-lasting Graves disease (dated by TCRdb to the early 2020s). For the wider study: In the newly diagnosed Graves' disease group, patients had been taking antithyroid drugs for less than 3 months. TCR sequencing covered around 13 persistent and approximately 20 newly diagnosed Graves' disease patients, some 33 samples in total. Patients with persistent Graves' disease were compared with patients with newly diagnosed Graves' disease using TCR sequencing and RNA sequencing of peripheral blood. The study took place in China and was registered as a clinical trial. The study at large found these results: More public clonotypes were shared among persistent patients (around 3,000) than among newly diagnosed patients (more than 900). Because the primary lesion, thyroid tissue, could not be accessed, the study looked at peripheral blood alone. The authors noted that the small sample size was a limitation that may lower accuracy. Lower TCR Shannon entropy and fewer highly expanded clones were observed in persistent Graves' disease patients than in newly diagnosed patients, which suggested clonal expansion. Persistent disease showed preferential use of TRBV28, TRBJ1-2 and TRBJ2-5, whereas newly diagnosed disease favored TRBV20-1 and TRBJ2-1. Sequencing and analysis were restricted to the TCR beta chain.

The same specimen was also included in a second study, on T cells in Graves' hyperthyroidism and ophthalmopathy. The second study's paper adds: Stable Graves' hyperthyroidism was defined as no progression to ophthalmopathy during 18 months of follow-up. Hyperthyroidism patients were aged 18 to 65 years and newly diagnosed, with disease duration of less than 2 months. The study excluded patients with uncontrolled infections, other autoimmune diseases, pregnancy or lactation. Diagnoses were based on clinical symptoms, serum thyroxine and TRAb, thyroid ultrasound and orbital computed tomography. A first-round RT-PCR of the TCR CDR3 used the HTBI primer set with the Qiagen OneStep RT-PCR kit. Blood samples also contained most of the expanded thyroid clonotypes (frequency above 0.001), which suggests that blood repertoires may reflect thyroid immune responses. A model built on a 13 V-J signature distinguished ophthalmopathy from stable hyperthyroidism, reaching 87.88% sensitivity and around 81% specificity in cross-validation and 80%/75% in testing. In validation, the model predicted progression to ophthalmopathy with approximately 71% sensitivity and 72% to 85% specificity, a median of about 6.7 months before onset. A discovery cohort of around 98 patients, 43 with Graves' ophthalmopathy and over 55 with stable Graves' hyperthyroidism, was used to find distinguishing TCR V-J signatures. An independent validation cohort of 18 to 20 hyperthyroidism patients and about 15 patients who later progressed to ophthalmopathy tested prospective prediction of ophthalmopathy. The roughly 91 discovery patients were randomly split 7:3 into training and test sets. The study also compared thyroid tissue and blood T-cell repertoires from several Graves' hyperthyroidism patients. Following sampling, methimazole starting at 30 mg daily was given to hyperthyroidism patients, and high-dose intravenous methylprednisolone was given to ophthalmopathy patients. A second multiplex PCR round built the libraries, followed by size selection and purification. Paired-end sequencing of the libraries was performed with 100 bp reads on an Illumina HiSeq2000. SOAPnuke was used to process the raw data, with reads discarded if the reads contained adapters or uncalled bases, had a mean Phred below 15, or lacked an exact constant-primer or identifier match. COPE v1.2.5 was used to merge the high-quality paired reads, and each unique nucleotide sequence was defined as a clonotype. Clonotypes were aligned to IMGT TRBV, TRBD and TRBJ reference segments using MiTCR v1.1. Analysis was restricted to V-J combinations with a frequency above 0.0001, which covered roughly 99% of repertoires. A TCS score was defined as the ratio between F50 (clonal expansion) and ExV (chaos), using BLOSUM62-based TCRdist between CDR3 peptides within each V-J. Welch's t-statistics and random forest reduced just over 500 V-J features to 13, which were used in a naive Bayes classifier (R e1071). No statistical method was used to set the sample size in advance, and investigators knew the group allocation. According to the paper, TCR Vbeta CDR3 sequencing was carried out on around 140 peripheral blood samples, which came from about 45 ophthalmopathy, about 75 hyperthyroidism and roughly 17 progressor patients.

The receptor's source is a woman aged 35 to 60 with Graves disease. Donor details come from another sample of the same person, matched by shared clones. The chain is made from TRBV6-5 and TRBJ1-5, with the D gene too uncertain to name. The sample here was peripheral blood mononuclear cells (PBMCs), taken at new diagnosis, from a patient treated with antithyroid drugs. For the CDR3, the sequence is CASSYERKGNQPQHF. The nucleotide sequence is TGTGCCAGCAGTTACGAAAGGAAGGGCAATCAGCCCCAGCATTTT.